This TCR beta chain emerged from a study of beta chain features in type 1 diabetes. Overall study: The number of sorted cells examined across all samples was under 130,000,000. Study observations and caveats: People with Type 1 diabetes carried modestly yet significantly shorter TCRB CDR3s in all four CD4+ subsets.

Heparinised blood was drawn once per donor, averaging roughly 120 mL. cDNA synthesis used the whole RNA isolate, giving expressed TCRB sequences. Produced via immunoSEQ multiplex PCR; TCRdb's table is partial and in-frame only. The repertoire holds under 200,000 clones, around a tenth seen once, with more than 0.4% in the top ten. The CDR3 runs to 15 residues. The V gene lost 1 base and the J gene lost 0 bases, with 9 bases spanning the gap. Looked up from germline, CDR1 is SGHAT and CDR2 is FQDESV (reference sequence). Of note for this clone: The antigen is not known.

The TCR was taken from a man aged 25 to 40 with type 1 diabetes. The sequencing input was central memory CD4+ T cells from blood. V and J are TRBV11-1 and TRBJ1-1; D might be TRBD1 (5 bases). CDR3 protein: CASSLVDSLNTEAFF. The CDR3 DNA reads TGTGCCAGCAGCTTAGTAGACAGCTTGAACACTGAAGCTTTCTTT. Full variable domain (missing parts from reference TRBV11-1 and TRBJ1-1): EAEVAQSPRYKITEKSQAVAFWCDPISGHATLYWYRQILGQGPELLVQFQDESVVDDSQLPKDRFSAERLKGVDSTLKIQPAELGDSAMYLCASSLVDSLNTEAFFGQGTRLTVV.